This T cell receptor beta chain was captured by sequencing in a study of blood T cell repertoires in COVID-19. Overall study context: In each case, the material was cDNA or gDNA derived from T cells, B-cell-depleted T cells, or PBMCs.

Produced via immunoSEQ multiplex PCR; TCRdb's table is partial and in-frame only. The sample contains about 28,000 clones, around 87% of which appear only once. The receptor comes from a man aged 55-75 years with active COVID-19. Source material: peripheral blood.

The CDR3 DNA reads as TGTGCCAGCAGCCAAGCGGGGATCTCCTACGAGCAGTACTTC. Amino acid sequence: CASSQAGISYEQYF. The chain has TRBV3-1 (or the pseudogene TRBV3-2) and TRBJ2-7, with D perhaps matching TRBD2 (5 bases). This CDR3 spans 14 amino acids. CDR1 and CDR2 from the germline V gene are LGHDT and YNNKEL (reference sequence). The V end was cut by 1 base, the J end by 0 bases, with 7 bases between.